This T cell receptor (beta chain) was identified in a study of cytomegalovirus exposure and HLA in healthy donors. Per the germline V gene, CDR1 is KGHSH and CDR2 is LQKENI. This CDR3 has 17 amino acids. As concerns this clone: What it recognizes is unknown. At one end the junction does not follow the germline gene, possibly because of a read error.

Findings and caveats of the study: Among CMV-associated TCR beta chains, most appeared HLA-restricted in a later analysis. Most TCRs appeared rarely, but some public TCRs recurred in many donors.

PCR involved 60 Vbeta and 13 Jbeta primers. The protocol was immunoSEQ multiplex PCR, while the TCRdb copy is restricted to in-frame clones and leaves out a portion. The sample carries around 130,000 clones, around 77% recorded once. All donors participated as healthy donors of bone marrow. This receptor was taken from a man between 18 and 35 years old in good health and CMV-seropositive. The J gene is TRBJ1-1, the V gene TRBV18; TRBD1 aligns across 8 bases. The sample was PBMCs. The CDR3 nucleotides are TGTGCCAGCTCACCACGGGCACAGGGGGTGCTGAAAACTGAAGCTTTCTTT. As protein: CASSPRAQGVLKTEAFF. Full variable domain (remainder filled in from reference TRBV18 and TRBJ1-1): NAGVMQNPRHLVRRRGQEARLRCSPMKGHSHVYWYRQLPEEGLKFMVYLQKENIIDESGMPKERFSAEFPKEGPSILRIQQVVRGDSAAYFCASSPRAQGVLKTEAFFGQGTRLTVV.